This T cell receptor (beta chain) stems from a study of blood T cell repertoires in COVID-19. Across the study: The United States, Italy and Spain provided the acute and convalescent COVID-19 samples. T cells, B-cell-depleted T cells, or PBMCs provided the cDNA or gDNA that served as material.

Enrolment of Seattle patients took place during active infection, and they were followed longitudinally. The V gene lost 4 bases and the J gene lost 0 bases, with 10 bases spanning the gap. The CDR3 has 15 amino acids. The V gene's germline CDR1 is LGHDT and CDR2 YNNKEL (reference sequence). Original methodology: Reference gene primer amplification in the assay estimated nucleated cell counts. Profiling relied on immunoSEQ multiplex PCR, and the TCRdb table lists in-frame clones only, not all of them. V and J calls and clone size follow that table, whereas D and trimming were derived from the DNA. The profile shows some 320,000 clones, roughly 89% of them singletons.

The TCR comes from a young woman with COVID-19, enrolled during active disease. Sequencing was done on a sample of peripheral blood. The V and J genes are TRBV3-1 (or the pseudogene TRBV3-2) and TRBJ2-4; possibly TRBD2 for D (5 bases). CDR3 sequence reads: CASSRSELAKNIQYF. The CDR3 nucleotides are TGTGCCAGCAGCCGTAGCGAATTAGCCAAAAACATTCAGTACTTC.